The 30 T cell receptor beta chains presented below share a single source sample, sequenced in a study of T cell responses to AZD1222 COVID-19 vaccine. Libraries were prepared by immunoSEQ multiplex PCR; TCRdb keeps only in-frame clonotypes and omits some of them. Here the sample spans over 85,000 clones, 85% to 95% being singletons. Here the sequenced sample was peripheral blood, taken on day 0 of AZD1222 vaccination. These receptors came from an adult in good health.

V usage is TRBV5-1 and J usage is TRBJ2-3; D gene uncertain. Trimming stripped 1 base from V and 4 bases from J, with 4 bases between. The CDR3 is made up of 12 amino acids. Per the germline V gene, CDR1 is SGHRS and CDR2 is YFSETQ. CDR3: CASSLHSDTQYF. CDR3 nucleotides: TGCGCCAGCAGCTTGCACTCAGATACGCAGTATTTT.

The rearrangement uses TRBV6-1 and TRBJ1-2; D ambiguous. From germline, CDR1 is MNHNS and CDR2 SASEGT. The V end was cut by 1 base, the J end by 4 bases, with 10 bases between. The CDR3 consists of 14 residues. CDR3 nucleotides: TGTGCCAGCAGTGAAGTCGAGGGTGGCTATGGCTACACCTTC. This codes for CASSEVEGGYGYTF.

The genes are TRBV30 and TRBJ1-5; D perhaps matches TRBD1 (5 bases). Looked up from germline, CDR1 is GTSNPN and CDR2 is SVGIG (reference sequence). The CDR3 consists of 16 residues. Deletions cut 4 bases from V and 2 bases from J, with 18 bases between. The CDR3 reads CAWNPLGAGGNQPQHF. DNA of the CDR3: TGTGCCTGGAATCCTCTAGGGGCAGGCGGCAATCAGCCCCAGCATTTT.

The sample holds one count of this clone. This rearrangement joins TRBV7-9 to TRBJ1-4; D is perhaps TRBD1 (5 bases). From germline, CDR1 is SEHNR and CDR2 FQNEAQ (reference sequence). Trimming stripped 6 bases from V and 8 bases from J, with 10 bases between. This CDR3 is built from 12 residues. The CDR3 loop reads CASRAGREKLFF. CDR3 DNA: TGTGCCAGCAGGGCAGGGAGGGAAAAACTGTTTTTT.

CDR3 residues: CASSPGETQYF. The CDR3 DNA sequence: TGTGCCAGCTCACCGGGCGAGACCCAGTACTTC. The chain carries TRBV18 and TRBJ2-5, with D hard to call. V shed 3 bases and J shed 5 bases, with 4 bases lying between them. CDR1 is KGHSH, CDR2 LQKENI, per germline. The CDR3 runs to 11 residues.

The CDR3 sequence: CASSGGINYGYTF. CDR3 DNA: TGTGCCAGCAGTGGGGGGATTAACTATGGCTACACCTTC. V and J are TRBV2 and TRBJ1-2; maybe TRBD1 (5 bases). From germline, CDR1 is SNHLY and CDR2 FYNNEI. This CDR3 comprises 13 residues. V lost 4 bases to trimming and J lost 1 base, with 7 bases between them.

This rearrangement joins TRBV27 to TRBJ1-4; D may be TRBD1 (6 bases). V dropped 4 bases and J dropped 8 bases, with 20 bases sitting between them. CDR1 and CDR2 from the germline V gene are MNHEY and SMNVEV (reference sequence). This CDR3 spans 16 amino acids. CDR3 amino acids: CASSSVSGGQPEKLFF. CDR3 DNA: TGTGCCAGCAGTTCTGTCTCGGGGGGGCAACCCGAAAAACTGTTTTTT.

The J gene is TRBJ1-1, the V gene TRBV27; D remains ambiguous. Germline assignment: CDR1 MNHEY and CDR2 SMNVEV (reference sequence). This CDR3 has 13 amino acids. V was trimmed by 4 bases and J by 4 bases, leaving 10 bases between them. CDR3 residues: CASSYQISTEAFF. In DNA, the CDR3 is TGTGCCAGCAGTTACCAGATCAGCACTGAAGCTTTCTTT.

The gene calls are TRBV7-2 and TRBJ2-2; D may be TRBD2 (5 bases). Per the germline V gene, CDR1 is SGHTA and CDR2 is FQGNSA. V shed 5 bases and J shed 3 bases, with 19 bases lying between them. The CDR3 is 17 amino acids. CDR3 sequence reads: CASSPAPPQRHTGELFF. In nucleotides, the CDR3 is TGTGCCAGCAGCCCAGCCCCCCCCCAGCGGCACACCGGGGAGCTGTTTTTT.

The gene calls are TRBV29-1 and TRBJ2-2; D might be TRBD2 (5 bases). Germline CDR1 reads SQVTM; CDR2 reads ANQGSEA. This CDR3 has 12 residues. The V end was cut by 6 bases, the J end by 4 bases, with 9 bases between. In DNA form, the CDR3 reads TGCAGCGTCGTGGGAGCCACCGGGGAGCTGTTTTTT. Protein sequence: CSVVGATGELFF.

The J gene is TRBJ1-2, the V gene TRBV3-1 (or the pseudogene TRBV3-2); no firm D call. V lost 1 base, J lost 5 bases, and 8 bases lay in between. The CDR3 runs 13 residues. Germline assignment: CDR1 LGHDT and CDR2 YNNKEL (reference sequence). The CDR3 nucleotides read TGTGCCAGCAGCCAAGTTCGAGAATATGGCTACACCTTC. It yields the protein CASSQVREYGYTF.

This chain uses TRBV28 with TRBJ1-6, with D unresolved. Looked up from germline, CDR1 is MDHEN and CDR2 is SYDVKM. V lost 6 bases and J 8 bases, leaving 14 bases between the germline ends. CDR3 size: 14 residues. This CDR3 reads CASSLTVDHSPLHF. In DNA, the CDR3 is TGTGCCAGCAGCCTTACTGTCGATCATTCACCCCTCCACTTT.

This clone was recorded once. This chain connects TRBV11-3 to TRBJ1-1; D unresolved. The germline V gene encodes CDR1 SGHNT and CDR2 YENEEA. V was trimmed by 4 bases and J by 1 base, leaving 7 bases between them. This CDR3 is 13 amino acids long. The CDR3 region is CASSSGWNTEAFF. The DNA of the CDR3 is TGTGCCAGCAGCTCTGGTTGGAACACTGAAGCTTTCTTT.

The genes are TRBV28 and TRBJ2-1; 7 bases agree with TRBD2. This CDR3 contains 15 residues. V trimming: 2 bases; J trimming: 6 bases; junction bases outside the gene matches: 7. The germline V gene has CDR1 MDHEN and CDR2 SYDVKM. DNA for the CDR3: TGTGCCAGCAGTTTACGGTCTAGCGGAACCAATGAGCAGTTCTTC. Its translation is CASSLRSSGTNEQFF.

The rearrangement links TRBV10-1 to TRBJ2-1; no clear D. This CDR3 comprises 17 residues. Trimming removed 0 bases from V and 2 bases from J, with 14 bases in between. The V gene's germline CDR1 is WNHNN and CDR2 SYGVQD (reference sequence). The CDR3 protein is CASSESSMGLAYNEQFF. DNA of the CDR3: TGCGCCAGCAGTGAGTCATCGATGGGCCTCGCCTACAATGAGCAGTTCTTC.

The genes are TRBV9 and TRBJ1-2, with 7 bases identical to TRBD1. Looked up from germline, CDR1 is SGDLS and CDR2 is YYNGEE. V dropped 0 bases and J dropped 0; count of bases not matched to a gene: 8. The CDR3 loop spans 17 amino acids. CDR3 nucleotides: TGTGCCAGCAGCGTAGTAGGGGGCGCGGGGGCTAACTATGGCTACACCTTC. It translates to CASSVVGGAGANYGYTF.

V usage is TRBV11-2 and J usage is TRBJ1-1; D unresolved. The CDR3 covers 16 residues. Germline V CDR1 and CDR2: SGHAT, FQNNGV. Deletions cut 0 bases from V and 4 bases from J, with 15 bases between. The CDR3 DNA follows: TGTGCCAGCAGCTTAGATCTTGCCGCAAGGCCCACTGAAGCTTTCTTT. Translated, it gives CASSLDLAARPTEAFF.

The chain joins TRBV5-1 to TRBJ1-6; no clear D. The V end was cut by 0 bases, the J end by 8 bases, with 12 bases between. CDR1 and CDR2 from the germline V gene are SGHRS and YFSETQ. The CDR3 extends over 15 amino acids. CDR3 sequence: CASSLAGLQYSPLHF. As DNA, the CDR3 is TGCGCCAGCAGCTTGGCAGGCCTACAGTATTCACCCCTCCACTTT.

The chain uses TRBV14 and TRBJ1-1; a possible D gene is TRBD1 (5 bases). Per germline, CDR1 SGHDN and CDR2 FVKESK. The ends were cut back, 0 bases at V and 1 base at J, with 9 bases in the middle. The CDR3 spans 15 residues. The CDR3 sequence is CASSQEGDANTEAFF. CDR3 in DNA: TGTGCCAGCAGCCAAGAAGGGGATGCGAACACTGAAGCTTTCTTT.

The chain combines TRBV28 with TRBJ2-1; no clear D. Germline lookup yields CDR1 MDHEN and CDR2 SYDVKM. This CDR3 has 11 residues. The germline V and J ends were trimmed by 1 base and 9 bases, with 4 bases remaining between them. The DNA of the CDR3 is TGTGCCAGCAGTTTATTCGGTGAGCAGTTCTTC. Amino acid sequence: CASSLFGEQFF.

This chain joins TRBV6-5 and TRBJ2-2; D tentatively fits TRBD1 or TRBD2 (6 bases each). This CDR3 contains 12 residues. V was pared by 10 bases and J by 5 bases, with 11 bases between. CDR1 MNHEY and CDR2 SVGAGI come from the germline V gene. Here the CDR3 DNA reads TGTGCCAACGAAGGGGGGACCGGGGAGCTGTTTTTT. Residues: CANEGGTGELFF.

The rearrangement uses TRBV9 and TRBJ2-2; D tentatively reads TRBD1 or TRBD2 (6 bases each). Trimming shortened V by 3 bases and J by 4 bases, and 19 bases separated the two germline ends. Per germline, CDR1 SGDLS and CDR2 YYNGEE. This CDR3 contains 17 residues. The CDR3 nucleotides read TGTGCCAGCAGCGCCCGGGGGCAGCGAACGCTCACCGGGGAGCTGTTTTTT. Its translation: CASSARGQRTLTGELFF.

V is TRBV4-1 and J is TRBJ1-4, with TRBD1 matching over 7 bases. Germline values: CDR1 MGHRA, CDR2 YSYEKL. The CDR3 contains 16 residues. V lost 1 base and J lost 5; bases outside the gene matches: 7. The CDR3 DNA reads as TGCGCCAGCAGCCAAGGGGGAGGGACAGTGAATGAAAAACTGTTTTTT. Its protein product is CASSQGGGTVNEKLFF.

The V and J genes are TRBV5-3 and TRBJ1-5; D is undetermined. TRBV5-3 is identified as an open reading frame with a role that is uncertain. The CDR3 is made up of 13 amino acids. V dropped 2 bases and J dropped 6 bases, with 9 bases sitting between them. In DNA, the CDR3 is TGTGCCAGAAGCTTCCTCGGGAGTCAGCCCCAGCATTTT. It encodes CARSFLGSQPQHF.

The rearrangement joins TRBV19 to TRBJ2-7, with D perhaps TRBD1 (5 bases). The CDR3 runs 16 residues. Germline V gene sequence: CDR1 LNHDA, CDR2 SQIVND (reference sequence). The V and J ends lost 3 bases and 0 bases respectively, with 15 bases between them. The CDR3 here is CASSMGRAAGSYEQYF. The DNA of the CDR3 is TGTGCCAGTAGTATGGGGCGTGCTGCAGGCTCCTACGAGCAGTACTTC.

CDR3 protein: CASSTGETQYF. The CDR3 DNA sequence: TGTGCCAGCAGTACGGGAGAGACCCAGTACTTC. The rearrangement uses TRBV11-3 and TRBJ2-5; unclear D gene. The CDR3 runs to 11 residues. Germline-derived CDR1 and CDR2 are SGHNT and YENEEA. V gave up 6 bases and J gave up 4 bases, with 6 bases separating them.

In DNA form, the CDR3 reads TGTGCCAGCCTGAGACAGGGAAACACCGGGGAGCTGTTTTTT. This codes for CASLRQGNTGELFF. The chain joins TRBV27 to TRBJ2-2, with 7 bases that match TRBD1. Germline CDR1 reads MNHEY; CDR2 reads SMNVEV (reference sequence). After removal of 8 bases from V and 2 bases from J, the junction contained 5 bases not matched to a gene. The CDR3 contains 14 residues.

This clone was seen just once. This chain connects TRBV29-1 to TRBJ2-3; TRBD2 matches at 7 bases. CDR1 is SQVTM and CDR2 is ANQGSEA in the germline V gene. The V gene end was trimmed by 1 base and the J gene end by 3 bases; junction bases not matched to a gene: 10. This CDR3 is built from 16 residues. The CDR3 bases are TGCAGCGTTGAAGGGAGCCAGCGGGGCGCGACAGATACGCAGTATTTT. This gives the protein CSVEGSQRGATDTQYF.

The chain employs TRBV11-3 and TRBJ2-5, with D perhaps TRBD2 (5 bases). V was pared by 1 base and J by 1 base, with 7 bases between. Germline V lookup: CDR1 SGHNT, CDR2 YENEEA. This CDR3 is built from 14 residues. CDR3 DNA: TGTGCCAGCAGCTTAGTCCGGGGCCAAGAGACCCAGTACTTC. It specifies CASSLVRGQETQYF.

The V call is TRBV6-5, the J call TRBJ1-3; D unclear. This CDR3 contains 14 residues. V lost 2 bases and J 2 bases, leaving 7 bases between the germline ends. In germline, CDR1 is MNHEY, CDR2 SVGAGI. The chain's CDR3 is CASSYGAPGNTIYF. CDR3 sequence (DNA): TGTGCCAGCAGTTACGGTGCCCCTGGAAACACCATATATTTT.